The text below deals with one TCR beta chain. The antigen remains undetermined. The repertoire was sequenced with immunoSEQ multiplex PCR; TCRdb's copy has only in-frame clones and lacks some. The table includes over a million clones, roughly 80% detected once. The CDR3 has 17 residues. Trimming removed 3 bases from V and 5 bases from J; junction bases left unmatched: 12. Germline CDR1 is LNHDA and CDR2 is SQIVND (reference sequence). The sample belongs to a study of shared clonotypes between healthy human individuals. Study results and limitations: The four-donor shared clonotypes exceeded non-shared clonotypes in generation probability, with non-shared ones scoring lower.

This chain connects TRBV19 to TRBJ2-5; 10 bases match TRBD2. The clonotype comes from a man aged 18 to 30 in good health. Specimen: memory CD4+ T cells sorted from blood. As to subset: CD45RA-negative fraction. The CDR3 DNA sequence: TGTGCCAGTAGTATCGGGGGGCTAGCGGGAGTTATGGAGACCCAGTACTTC. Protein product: CASSIGGLAGVMETQYF.